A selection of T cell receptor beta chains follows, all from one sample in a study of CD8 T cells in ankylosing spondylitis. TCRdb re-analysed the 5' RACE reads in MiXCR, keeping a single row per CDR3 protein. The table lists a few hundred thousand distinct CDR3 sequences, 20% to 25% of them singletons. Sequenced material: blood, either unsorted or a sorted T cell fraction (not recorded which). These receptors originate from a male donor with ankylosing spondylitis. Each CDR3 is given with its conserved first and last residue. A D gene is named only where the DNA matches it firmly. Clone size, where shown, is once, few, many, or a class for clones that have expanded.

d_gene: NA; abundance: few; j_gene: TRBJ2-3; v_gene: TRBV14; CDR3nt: TGTGCCAGCAGCCCTGTCGGGGTTACAGATACGCAGTATTTT; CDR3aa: CASSPVGVTDTQYF
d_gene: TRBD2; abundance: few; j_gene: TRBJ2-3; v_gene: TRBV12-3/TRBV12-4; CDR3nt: TGTGCCAGCAGCCCAAGCGGGAGACTGGGGCAGTATTTT; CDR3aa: CASSPSGRLGQYF
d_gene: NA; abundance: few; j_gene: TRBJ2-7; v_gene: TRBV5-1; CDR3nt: TGCGCCAGCAGCCGAGGGCTCGGGTACGAGCAGTACTTC; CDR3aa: CASSRGLGYEQYF
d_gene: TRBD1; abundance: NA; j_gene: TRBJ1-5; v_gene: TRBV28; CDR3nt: TGTGCCAGCAAACCTCAGGGGGCCTGGCAGCCCCAGCATTTT; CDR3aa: CASKPQGAWQPQHF
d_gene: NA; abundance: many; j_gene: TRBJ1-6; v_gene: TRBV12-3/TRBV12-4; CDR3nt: TGTGCCAGCAGTTTACGGGAGACGAATAATTCACCCCTCCACTTT; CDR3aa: CASSLRETNNSPLHF
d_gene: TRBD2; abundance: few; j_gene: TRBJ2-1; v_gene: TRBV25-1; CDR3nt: TGTGCCAGCAGTGATCGAGTAGCGGGAGGGCACAATGAGCAGTTCTTC; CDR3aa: CASSDRVAGGHNEQFF
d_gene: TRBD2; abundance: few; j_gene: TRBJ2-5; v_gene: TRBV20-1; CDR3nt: TGCAGCGGTTCTTCTAGCGGGAGAGGGGAGACCCAGTACTTC; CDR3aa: CSGSSSGRGETQYF
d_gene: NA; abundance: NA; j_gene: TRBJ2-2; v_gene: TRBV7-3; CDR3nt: TGTGCCAGCAGCTTAAATCGAGGCCCCGGGGAGCTGTTTTTT; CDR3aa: CASSLNRGPGELFF
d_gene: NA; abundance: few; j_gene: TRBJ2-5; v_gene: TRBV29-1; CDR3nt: TGCAGCGTCGTGGACGGCCCGGGGACCCAGTACTTC; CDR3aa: CSVVDGPGTQYF
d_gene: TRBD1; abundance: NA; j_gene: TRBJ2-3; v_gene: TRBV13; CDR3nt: TGTCCCAGCAGCCCGGGACAGAGCACAGATACGCAGTATTTT; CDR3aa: CPSSPGQSTDTQYF
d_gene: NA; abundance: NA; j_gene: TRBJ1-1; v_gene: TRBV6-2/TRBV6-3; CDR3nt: TGTGCCAGCAGGACGGGGGCCAAAGCTTTCTTT; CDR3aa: CASRTGAKAFF
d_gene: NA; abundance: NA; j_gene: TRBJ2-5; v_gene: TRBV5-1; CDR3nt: TGCGCCAGCAGCTTGATTACTGGATCTGAGACCCAGTACTTC; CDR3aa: CASSLITGSETQYF
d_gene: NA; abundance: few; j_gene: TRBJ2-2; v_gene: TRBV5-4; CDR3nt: TGTGCCAGCAGCTTGGAACAGGAGACCGGGGAGCTGTTTTTT; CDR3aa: CASSLEQETGELFF
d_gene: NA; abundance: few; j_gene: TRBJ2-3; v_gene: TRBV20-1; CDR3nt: TGCAGTGCTAGACCCATAACCTCGGTCGATACGCAGTATTTT; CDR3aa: CSARPITSVDTQYF
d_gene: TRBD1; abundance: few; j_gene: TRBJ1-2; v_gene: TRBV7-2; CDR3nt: TGTGCCAGCAGCTTAGCAGGACAGGGGGCGAATGGCTACACCTTC; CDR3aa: CASSLAGQGANGYTF
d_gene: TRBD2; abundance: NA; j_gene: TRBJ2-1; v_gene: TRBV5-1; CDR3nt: TGCGCCAGCTCAAGATGGACTAGCGGGAGTGGGTCCTACAATGAGCAGTTCTTC; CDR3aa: CASSRWTSGSGSYNEQFF
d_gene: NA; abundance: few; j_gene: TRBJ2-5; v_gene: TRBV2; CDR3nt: TGTGCCAGCAACAGGCCGAGAGGGTCCCAGTACTTC; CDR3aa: CASNRPRGSQYF
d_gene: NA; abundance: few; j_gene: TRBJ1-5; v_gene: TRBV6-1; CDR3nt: TGTGCCAGCAGCTTCCGGCTAGATCAGCCCCAGCATTTT; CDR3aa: CASSFRLDQPQHF
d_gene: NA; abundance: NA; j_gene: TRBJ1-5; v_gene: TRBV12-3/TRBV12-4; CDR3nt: TGTGCCAGCAGTTTTTTGGGCGCGCAGCCCCAGCATTTT; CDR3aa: CASSFLGAQPQHF
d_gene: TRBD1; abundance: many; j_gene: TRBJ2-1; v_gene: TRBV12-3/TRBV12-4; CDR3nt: TGTGCCAGCAGACCGACAGGGGTCGGCTACAATGAGCAGTTCTTC; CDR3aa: CASRPTGVGYNEQFF
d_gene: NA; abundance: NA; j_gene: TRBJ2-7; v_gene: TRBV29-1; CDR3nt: TGCAGCGTTCGTGCGGATAGCTCCTACGAGCAGTACTTC; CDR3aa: CSVRADSSYEQYF
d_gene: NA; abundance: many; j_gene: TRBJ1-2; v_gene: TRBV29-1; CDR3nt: TGCAGCCTGTTAGGGCAGGATGATGGCTACACCTTC; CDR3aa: CSLLGQDDGYTF
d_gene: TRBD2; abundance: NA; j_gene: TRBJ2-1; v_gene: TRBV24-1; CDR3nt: TGTGCCACCAGTGATTCCCGGATAGCGGGAGAGGGGGGGGTCTACAATGAGCAGTTCTTC; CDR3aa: CATSDSRIAGEGGVYNEQFF
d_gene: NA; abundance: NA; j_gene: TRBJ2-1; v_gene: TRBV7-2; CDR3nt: TGTGCCAGCAGCTTATTCCTAGCCTACAATGAGCAGTTCTTC; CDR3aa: CASSLFLAYNEQFF
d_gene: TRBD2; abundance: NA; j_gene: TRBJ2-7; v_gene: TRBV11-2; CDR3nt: TGTGCCAGCAGCTTTGGGACTAGCGGGAGTTACGACGAGCAGTACTTC; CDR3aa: CASSFGTSGSYDEQYF
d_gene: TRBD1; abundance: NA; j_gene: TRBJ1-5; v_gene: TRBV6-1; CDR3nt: TGTGCCAGCAGGTCCGGGACAGGGGGCGGTCAGCCCCAGCATTTT; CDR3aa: CASRSGTGGGQPQHF
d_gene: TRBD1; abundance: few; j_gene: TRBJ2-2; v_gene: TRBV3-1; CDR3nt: TGTGCCAGCAGCCAACCCGACAGGGGGAACACCGGGGAGCTGTTTTTT; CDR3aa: CASSQPDRGNTGELFF
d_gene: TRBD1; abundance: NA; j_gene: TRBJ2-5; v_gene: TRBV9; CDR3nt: TGTGCCAGCAGCATAGGGACAGGTCCCGGGGAGACCCAGTACTTC; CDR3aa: CASSIGTGPGETQYF
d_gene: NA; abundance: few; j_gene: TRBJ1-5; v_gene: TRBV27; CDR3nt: TGTGCCAGCAGTTTATTTGGGGGCAGGGATCAGCCCCAGCATTTT; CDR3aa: CASSLFGGRDQPQHF
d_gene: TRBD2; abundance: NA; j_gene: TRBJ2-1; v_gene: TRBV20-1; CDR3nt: TGCAGTGTAACGGGACTAGCGGGAGGATTCCCCTACAATGAGCAGTTCTTC; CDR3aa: CSVTGLAGGFPYNEQFF
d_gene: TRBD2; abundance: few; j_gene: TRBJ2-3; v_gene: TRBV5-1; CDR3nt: TGCGCCAGCAGCTTGGAGGTAGCGGGAGACACAGATACGCAGTATTTT; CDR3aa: CASSLEVAGDTDTQYF
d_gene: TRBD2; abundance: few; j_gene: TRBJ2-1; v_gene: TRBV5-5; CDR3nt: TGTGCCAGCAGTTCAATAGGACTAGCGGCTTACAATGAGCAGTTCTTC; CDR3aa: CASSSIGLAAYNEQFF
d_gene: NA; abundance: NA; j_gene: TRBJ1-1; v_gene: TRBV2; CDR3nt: TGTGCCAGCAGTGAAAGGTCTTTTTTGAACACTGAAGCTTTCTTT; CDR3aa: CASSERSFLNTEAFF
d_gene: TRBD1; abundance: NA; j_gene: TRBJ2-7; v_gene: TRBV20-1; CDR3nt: TGCAGTGCTAGAGATAAGGCAGGGGGCTTGTACGAGCAGTACTTC; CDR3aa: CSARDKAGGLYEQYF
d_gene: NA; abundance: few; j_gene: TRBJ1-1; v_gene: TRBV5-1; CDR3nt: TGCGCCAGCAGCAGGATGCCGAACACTGAAGCTTTCTTT; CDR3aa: CASSRMPNTEAFF
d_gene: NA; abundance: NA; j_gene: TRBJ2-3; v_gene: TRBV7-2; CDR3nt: TGTGCCAGCACCCGGTGGGCAGGGAGGACAGATACGCAGTATTTT; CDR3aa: CASTRWAGRTDTQYF
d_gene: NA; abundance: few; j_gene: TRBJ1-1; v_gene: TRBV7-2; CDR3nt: TGTGCCAGCAGCTTAGAAGCGTTGTCGACACTTAAAGCTTTCTTT; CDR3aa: CASSLEALSTLKAFF
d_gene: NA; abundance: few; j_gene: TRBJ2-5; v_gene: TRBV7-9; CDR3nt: TGTGCCAGCAGAGACTCGCGAGAGACCCAGTACTTC; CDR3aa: CASRDSRETQYF
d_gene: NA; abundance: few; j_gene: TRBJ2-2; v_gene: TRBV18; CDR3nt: TGTGCCAGCTCACCACGGGGAGGCGCGAACACCGGGGAGCTGTTTTTT; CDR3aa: CASSPRGGANTGELFF
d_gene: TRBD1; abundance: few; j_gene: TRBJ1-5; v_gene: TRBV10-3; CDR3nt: TGTGCCATCAGTACACTCGGACAGGACCGGCCCCAGCATTTT; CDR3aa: CAISTLGQDRPQHF
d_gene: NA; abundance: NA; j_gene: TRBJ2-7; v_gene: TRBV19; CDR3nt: TGTGCCAGTAGCCGGGAAGACGAGCAGTACTTC; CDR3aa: CASSREDEQYF
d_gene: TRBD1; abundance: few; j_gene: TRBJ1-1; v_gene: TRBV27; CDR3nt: TGTGCCAGCAGTCCTGACAGGGGTGAGGGGATGAACACTGAAGCTTTCTTT; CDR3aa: CASSPDRGEGMNTEAFF
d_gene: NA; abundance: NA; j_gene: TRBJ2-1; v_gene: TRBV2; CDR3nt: TGTGCCAGCAGGGGGAGCTACAATGAGCAGTTCTTC; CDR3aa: CASRGSYNEQFF
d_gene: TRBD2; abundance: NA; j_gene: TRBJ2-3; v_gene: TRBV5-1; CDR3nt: TGCGCCAGCAGAGACCCCCTAGCGGGGATTAGCACAGATACGCAGTATTTT; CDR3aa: CASRDPLAGISTDTQYF
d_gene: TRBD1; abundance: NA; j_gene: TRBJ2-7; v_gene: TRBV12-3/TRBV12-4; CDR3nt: TGTGCCAGCGGCAGTCGGACAGGGGGCGACGACGAGCAGTACTTC; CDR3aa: CASGSRTGGDDEQYF
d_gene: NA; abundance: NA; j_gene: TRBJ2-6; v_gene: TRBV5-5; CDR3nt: TGTGCCAGCAGCTTGGAGGTGACCTTCTCTGGGGCCAACGTCCTGACTTTC; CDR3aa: CASSLEVTFSGANVLTF
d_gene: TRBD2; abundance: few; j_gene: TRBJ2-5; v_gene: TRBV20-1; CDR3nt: TGCAGTGCTAGCCCGACGCTAGCGGAAAACCAAGAGACCCAGTACTTC; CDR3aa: CSASPTLAENQETQYF
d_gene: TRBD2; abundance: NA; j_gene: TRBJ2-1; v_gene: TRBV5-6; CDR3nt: TGTGCCAGCAGCCCACTAACTAGCGGGAGAGTCGGTGAGCAGTTCTTC; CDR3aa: CASSPLTSGRVGEQFF
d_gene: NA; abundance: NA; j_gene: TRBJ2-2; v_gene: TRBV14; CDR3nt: TGTGCCAGCAGCCCAGGCGCAGGGAACACCGGGGAGCTGTTTTTT; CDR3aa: CASSPGAGNTGELFF
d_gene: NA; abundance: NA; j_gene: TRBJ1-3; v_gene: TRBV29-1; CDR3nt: TGCAGCGTTGTTCGGGGGCTCTCTGGAAACACCATATATTTT; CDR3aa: CSVVRGLSGNTIYF